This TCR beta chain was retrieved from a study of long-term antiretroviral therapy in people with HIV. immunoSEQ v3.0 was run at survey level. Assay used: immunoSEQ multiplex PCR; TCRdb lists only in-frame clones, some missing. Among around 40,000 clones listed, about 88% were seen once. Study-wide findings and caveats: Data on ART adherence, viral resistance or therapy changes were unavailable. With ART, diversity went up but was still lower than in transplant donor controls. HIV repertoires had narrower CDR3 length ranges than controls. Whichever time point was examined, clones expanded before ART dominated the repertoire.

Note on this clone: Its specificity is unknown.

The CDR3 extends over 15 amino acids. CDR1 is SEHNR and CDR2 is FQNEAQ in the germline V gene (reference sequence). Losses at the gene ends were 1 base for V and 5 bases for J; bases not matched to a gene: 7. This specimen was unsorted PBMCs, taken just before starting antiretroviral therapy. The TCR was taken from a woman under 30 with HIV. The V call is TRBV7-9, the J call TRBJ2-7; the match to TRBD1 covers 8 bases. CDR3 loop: CASSLVRTGRDEQYF. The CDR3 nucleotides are TGTGCCAGCAGCTTAGTACGGACAGGGCGCGACGAGCAGTACTTC. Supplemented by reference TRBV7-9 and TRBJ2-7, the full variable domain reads DTGVSQNPRHKITKRGQNVTFRCDPISEHNRLYWYRQTLGQGPEFLTYFQNEAQLEKSRLLSDRFSAERPKGSFSTLEIQRTEQGDSAMYLCASSLVRTGRDEQYFGPGTRLTVT.